These 30 T cell receptor beta chains were all obtained from the same sample, sequenced in a study of blood T cell repertoires in COVID-19. Sequenced by immunoSEQ multiplex PCR; TCRdb stores in-frame clones only, minus some. The table shows around 71,000 clones, with 86% occurring only once. Sample: peripheral blood. These receptors were collected from a woman aged 60-70 years with acute or convalescent COVID-19.

The gene calls are TRBV18 and TRBJ2-1, with D maybe TRBD2 (5 bases). The CDR3 length is 15 residues. The germline V gene encodes CDR1 KGHSH and CDR2 LQKENI. The germline V and J ends were trimmed by 0 bases and 2 bases, with 8 bases remaining between them. The CDR3 is CASSPPSVAYNEQFF. CDR3 coding DNA: TGTGCCAGCTCACCACCTAGCGTAGCCTACAATGAGCAGTTCTTC.

The rearrangement joins TRBV6-4 to TRBJ1-2; TRBD1 agrees at 9 bases. V gave up 5 bases and J gave up 4 bases; unmatched junction bases: 5. The CDR3 runs to 14 residues. Germline assignment: CDR1 MRHNA and CDR2 SNTAGT. The CDR3 bases are TGTGCCAGCAGTCCTGGGGGACAGGGCTATGGCTACACCTTC. Protein product: CASSPGGQGYGYTF.

The chain joins TRBV29-1 to TRBJ1-2; 7 nucleotides align to TRBD1. Losses at the gene ends were 5 bases for V and 4 bases for J; bases not matched to a gene: 7. Germline V gene data show CDR1 as SQVTM and CDR2 as ANQGSEA. CDR3 length: 13 amino acids. CDR3 coding DNA: TGCAGCGTTAACCGGGACAGAACCTATGGCTACACCTTC. Its protein is CSVNRDRTYGYTF.

The V and J genes are TRBV19 and TRBJ1-5; 11 bases are a match to TRBD1. With V trimmed by 1 base and J by 6 bases, 8 bases remained unmatched. This CDR3 has 17 amino acids. Germline V gene sequence: CDR1 LNHDA, CDR2 SQIVND (reference sequence). In DNA, the CDR3 is TGTGCCAGTAGTATAGTCGGACAGGGGGCAGGTGGTCAGCCCCAGCATTTT. As protein: CASSIVGQGAGGQPQHF.

The J gene is TRBJ2-5, the V gene TRBV7-2; 9 bases are shared with TRBD2. The germline gives CDR1 SGHTA, CDR2 FQGNSA. The CDR3 is made up of 16 amino acids. V lost 3 bases and J lost 6; bases outside the gene matches: 11. CDR3 in amino acids: CASSFLAGRGGKTQYF. CDR3 coding DNA: TGTGCCAGCAGCTTCCTAGCGGGGAGGGGAGGGAAGACCCAGTACTTC.

The V and J genes are TRBV3-1 (or the pseudogene TRBV3-2) and TRBJ2-7; TRBD2 might be the D (6 bases). From germline, CDR1 is LGHDT and CDR2 YNNKEL (reference sequence). V lost 4 bases to trimming and J lost 0 bases, with 13 bases between them. The CDR3 totals 15 residues. CDR3 bases: TGTGCCAGCAGCCCGCATGGAGGGGCCTCCTACGAGCAGTACTTC. Translated: CASSPHGGASYEQYF.

The chain links TRBV2 to TRBJ1-2; 9 nucleotides agree with TRBD1. CDR1 is SNHLY, CDR2 FYNNEI, per germline. This CDR3 region has 13 residues. With 7 bases clipped from V and 6 bases from J, the junction kept 6 bases outside the gene matches. CDR3 residues: CASTLGQGHGYTF. The CDR3 bases are TGTGCCAGCACCCTCGGACAGGGGCATGGCTACACCTTC.

V usage is TRBV18 and J usage is TRBJ1-1; TRBD1 is a possible D gene (5 bases). CDR1 KGHSH and CDR2 LQKENI come from the germline V gene. Trimming pared 3 bases from V and 5 bases from J, leaving 16 bases between. The CDR3 spans 15 residues. Here the CDR3 DNA reads TGTGCCAGCTCACCTAGGTCAGGGCTGGAGACTGAAGCTTTCTTT. Protein: CASSPRSGLETEAFF.

V gene TRBV6-6 combines with J gene TRBJ2-1; D perhaps matches TRBD1 (5 bases). This CDR3 region has 14 residues. Germline V gene lookup returns CDR1 MNHNY and CDR2 SVGAGI (reference sequence). Trimming removed 0 bases at V and 5 bases at J, with 8 bases between. The CDR3 bases are TGTGCCAGCAGTTACTCACAGGCCAACAATGAGCAGTTCTTC. Translated: CASSYSQANNEQFF.

This chain joins TRBV7-9 and TRBJ1-2; D possibly corresponds to TRBD1 (6 bases). The CDR3 is made up of 17 amino acids. V lost 5 bases, J lost 2 bases, and 21 bases lay in between. The germline CDR1 and CDR2 sequences are SEHNR and FQNEAQ (reference sequence). The chain's CDR3 is CASSRGDTGLGNYGYTF. For the CDR3, the DNA is TGTGCCAGCAGCCGAGGGGACACAGGGTTAGGAAACTATGGCTACACCTTC.

The V gene is TRBV2, the J gene TRBJ1-6; the D gene is possibly TRBD1 (6 bases). V was pared by 6 bases and J by 5 bases, with 11 bases between. The CDR3 has 14 amino acids. Germline CDR1 and CDR2: SNHLY and FYNNEI. DNA of the CDR3: TGTGCCAGCAGACCCGGGACAAATAATTCACCCCTCCACTTT. Protein sequence: CASRPGTNNSPLHF.

The DNA of the CDR3 is TGTGCCAGCAGTTCAGGGGATCATGGCTACACCTTC. This sequence encodes CASSSGDHGYTF. This sequence joins TRBV12-3 or TRBV12-4 and TRBJ1-2, with D maybe TRBD1 (6 bases). V was trimmed by 4 bases and J by 6 bases, leaving 9 bases between them. This CDR3 has 12 amino acids.

The gene calls are TRBV5-1 and TRBJ2-3; TRBD2 matches 7 bases. Germline V gene sequence: CDR1 SGHRS, CDR2 YFSETQ. The ends lost 4 bases at V and 0 bases at J; junction bases unmatched: 8. This CDR3 is built from 16 residues. For the CDR3, the DNA is TGCGCCAGCAGCCCCGTACTAGCGACTAGCACAGATACGCAGTATTTT. Protein product: CASSPVLATSTDTQYF.

The chain employs TRBV9 and TRBJ2-1, with 13 nucleotides matching TRBD2. J gave up 2 bases and V 1 base, and 6 bases lay outside the gene matches. Germline loops: CDR1 SGDLS, CDR2 YYNGEE. This CDR3 spans 18 amino acids. CDR3 in amino acids: CASSVRTSGRGAYNEQFF. CDR3 coding DNA: TGTGCCAGCAGCGTAAGGACTAGCGGGAGAGGGGCCTACAATGAGCAGTTCTTC.

This clone was observed a single time. In DNA form, the CDR3 reads TGTGCCAGCCTACAGGGGCGGAATCAGCCCCAGCATTTT. As protein: CASLQGRNQPQHF. This chain uses TRBV19 with TRBJ1-5; 7 bases are a match to TRBD1. Germline trimming cut 9 bases from V and 4 bases from J; bases unmatched to any gene: 6. Germline lookup yields CDR1 LNHDA and CDR2 SQIVND (reference sequence). The CDR3 consists of 13 residues.

The chain joins TRBV11-3 to TRBJ2-5, with TRBD2 identical over 14 bases. The CDR3 runs to 15 residues. V was clipped by 5 bases and J by 4 bases; unmatched bases: 3. Germline CDR1 reads SGHNT; CDR2 reads YENEEA. Here the CDR3 DNA reads TGTGCCAGCAGCCCGGGACTAGCGGGAGCAGAGACCCAGTACTTC. This encodes CASSPGLAGAETQYF.

The chain employs TRBV10-3 and TRBJ1-3; 8 bases are shared with TRBD1. Germline-derived CDR1 and CDR2 are ENHRY and SYGVKD. Germline trimming cut 6 bases from V and 2 bases from J; bases unmatched to any gene: 6. This CDR3 has 15 residues. CDR3 in DNA: TGTGCCATCAGCCTAAGGACAGGGACTGGAAACACCATATATTTT. It translates to CAISLRTGTGNTIYF.

This sequence joins TRBV4-3 and TRBJ1-1, with unresolved D. The germline CDR1 and CDR2 sequences are LGHNA and YSLEER. V lost 0 bases and J 4 bases, leaving 15 bases between the germline ends. CDR3 length: 16 amino acids. This CDR3 reads CASSQELARGPTEAFF. The CDR3 coding sequence is TGCGCCAGCAGCCAAGAATTGGCACGCGGCCCCACTGAAGCTTTCTTT.

The rearrangement uses TRBV6-5 and TRBJ2-7; D might be TRBD1 (6 bases). CDR1 and CDR2 from the germline V gene are MNHEY and SVGAGI. CDR3 size: 14 residues. V was cut by 2 bases and J by 3 bases, with 11 bases left in between. CDR3 in amino acids: CASSYGPRGYEQYF. The CDR3 region has the DNA TGTGCCAGCAGTTACGGTCCCAGGGGCTACGAGCAGTACTTC.

The chain uses TRBV11-2 and TRBJ2-1; maybe TRBD1 (5 bases). Deletions cut 4 bases from V and 7 bases from J, with 20 bases between. The CDR3 spans 16 residues. CDR1 SGHAT and CDR2 FQNNGV come from the germline V gene. The CDR3 spells CASSSLTQGFENEQFF. CDR3 DNA sequence: TGTGCCAGCAGCTCCTTAACTCAGGGTTTTGAGAATGAGCAGTTCTTC.

The chain uses TRBV20-1 and TRBJ1-5, with a tentative D call TRBD1 (6 bases). CDR1 and CDR2 (germline): DFQATT, SNEGSKA (reference sequence). Trimming cost V 3 bases and J 2 bases, with 14 bases left between them. The CDR3 has 15 residues. The DNA of the CDR3 is TGCAGTGCTAGTAGCCAGGGGTCGGGCAATCAGCCCCAGCATTTT. It yields the protein CSASSQGSGNQPQHF.

V is TRBV9 and J is TRBJ1-5; no clear D. This CDR3 comprises 14 residues. V was trimmed by 4 bases and J by 5 bases, leaving 13 bases between them. The germline gives CDR1 SGDLS, CDR2 YYNGEE. The CDR3 is CASSIGLRDQPQHF. The CDR3 coding sequence is TGTGCCAGCAGCATCGGACTTCGGGATCAGCCCCAGCATTTT.

The CDR3 nucleotides read TGTGCCAGCAGTGACAGGGGGCCGAGAGAGCAGTACTTC. It is translated as CASSDRGPREQYF. The genes are TRBV2 and TRBJ2-7; 8 bases match TRBD1. The V segment lost 3 bases and the J segment 7 bases; nucleotides outside the gene matches: 5. The germline CDR1 and CDR2 sequences are SNHLY and FYNNEI. CDR3 length: 13 residues.

V usage is TRBV18 and J usage is TRBJ1-3; D might be TRBD1 (5 bases). Germline V gene lookup returns CDR1 KGHSH and CDR2 LQKENI. The CDR3 is 16 residues long. The V end was cut by 0 bases, the J end by 1 base, with 10 bases between. In DNA form, the CDR3 reads TGTGCCAGCTCACCACCGGGCAGGGAATCTGGAAACACCATATATTTT. It specifies CASSPPGRESGNTIYF. Full variable domain (remainder filled in from reference TRBV18 and TRBJ1-3): NAGVMQNPRHLVRRRGQEARLRCSPMKGHSHVYWYRQLPEEGLKFMVYLQKENIIDESGMPKERFSAEFPKEGPSILRIQQVVRGDSAAYFCASSPPGRESGNTIYFGEGSWLTVV.

The chain couples TRBV5-1 to TRBJ2-1, with D perhaps matching TRBD2 (6 bases). The CDR3 extends over 17 amino acids. Germline CDR1 reads SGHRS; CDR2 reads YFSETQ. With 4 bases removed from V and 0 bases from J, the gap between germline ends came to 17 bases. This CDR3 is CASSPGGTGLSYNEQFF. The DNA of the CDR3 is TGCGCCAGCAGCCCGGGCGGGACGGGACTCTCCTACAATGAGCAGTTCTTC.

This clone has only a few counts. This chain links TRBV7-9 with TRBJ2-2; D remains unclear. V lost 0 bases and J lost 7, with 9 bases in between. The CDR3 is made up of 14 amino acids. Germline V CDR1 and CDR2: SEHNR, FQNEAQ (reference sequence). The CDR3 nucleotides are TGTGCCAGCAGCTTAGCGGCTCAGGTCGGGGAGCTGTTTTTT. This codes for CASSLAAQVGELFF.

The J gene is TRBJ1-2, the V gene TRBV9; 10 bases map to TRBD1. Trimming took 3 bases from V and 4 from J; bases not matched to a gene: 6. The CDR3 has 15 amino acids. Germline loops: CDR1 SGDLS, CDR2 YYNGEE. The CDR3 nucleotides are TGTGCCAGCAGCGGAGACAGGGGGCCGGGCTATGGCTACACCTTC. Translated, it gives CASSGDRGPGYGYTF.

This clone was picked up a small number of times. Within the sample, other DNA sequences also encode this same CDR3. The chain employs TRBV7-2 and TRBJ1-5, with 7 bases aligning to TRBD1. The CDR3 is 13 residues long. Trimming at V came to 4 bases and at J to 5 bases, leaving 2 bases not matched to a gene. Germline assignment: CDR1 SGHTA and CDR2 FQGNSA. The CDR3 bases are TGTGCCAGCAGCTCCCAGGGGGATCAGCCCCAGCATTTT. The encoded protein is CASSSQGDQPQHF.

V and J are TRBV11-2 and TRBJ2-7; D perhaps matches TRBD1 (6 bases). Germline CDR1 is SGHAT and CDR2 is FQNNGV. The CDR3 is 14 residues long. Trimming removed 6 bases from V and 9 bases from J, with 21 bases in between. This CDR3 is CASSKERQASGQYF. For the CDR3, the DNA is TGTGCCAGCAGTAAAGAAAGACAGGCCTCGGGGCAGTACTTC. Filled out from reference TRBV11-2 and TRBJ2-7, the complete variable domain reads EAGVAQSPRYKIIEKRQSVAFWCNPISGHATLYWYQQILGQGPKLLIQFQNNGVVDDSQLPKDRFSAERLKGVDSTLKIQPAKLEDSAVYLCASSKERQASGQYFGPGTRLTVT.

This chain connects TRBV5-1 to TRBJ2-3; maybe TRBD2 (6 bases). CDR1 SGHRS and CDR2 YFSETQ come from the germline V gene. The length of the CDR3 is 17 residues. V lost 3 bases, J lost 0 bases, and 17 bases lay in between. The CDR3 coding sequence is TGCGCCAGCAGCTGGGGAGGACTTGGGACCAGCACAGATACGCAGTATTTT. It specifies CASSWGGLGTSTDTQYF. The full variable domain, completed using reference TRBV5-1 and TRBJ2-3, is KAGVTQTPRYLIKTRGQQVTLSCSPISGHRSVSWYQQTPGQGLQFLFEYFSETQRNKGNFPGRFSGRQFSNSRSEMNVSTLELGDSALYLCASSWGGLGTSTDTQYFGPGTRLTVL.